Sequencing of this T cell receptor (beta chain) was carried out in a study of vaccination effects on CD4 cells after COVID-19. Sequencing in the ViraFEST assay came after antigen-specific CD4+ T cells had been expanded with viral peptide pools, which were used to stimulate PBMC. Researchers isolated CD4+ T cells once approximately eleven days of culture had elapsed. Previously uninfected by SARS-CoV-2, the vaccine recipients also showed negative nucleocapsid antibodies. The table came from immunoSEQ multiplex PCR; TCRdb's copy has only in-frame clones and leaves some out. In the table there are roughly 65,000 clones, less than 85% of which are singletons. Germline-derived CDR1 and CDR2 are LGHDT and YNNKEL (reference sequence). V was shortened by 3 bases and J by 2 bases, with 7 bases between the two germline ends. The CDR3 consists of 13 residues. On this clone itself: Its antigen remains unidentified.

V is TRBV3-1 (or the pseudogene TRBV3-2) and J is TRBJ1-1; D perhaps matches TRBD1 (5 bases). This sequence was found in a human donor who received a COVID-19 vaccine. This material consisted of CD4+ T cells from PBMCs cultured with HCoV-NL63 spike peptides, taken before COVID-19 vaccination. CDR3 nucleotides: TGTGCCAGCAGCCACGGGACCAACACTGAAGCTTTCTTT. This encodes CASSHGTNTEAFF.